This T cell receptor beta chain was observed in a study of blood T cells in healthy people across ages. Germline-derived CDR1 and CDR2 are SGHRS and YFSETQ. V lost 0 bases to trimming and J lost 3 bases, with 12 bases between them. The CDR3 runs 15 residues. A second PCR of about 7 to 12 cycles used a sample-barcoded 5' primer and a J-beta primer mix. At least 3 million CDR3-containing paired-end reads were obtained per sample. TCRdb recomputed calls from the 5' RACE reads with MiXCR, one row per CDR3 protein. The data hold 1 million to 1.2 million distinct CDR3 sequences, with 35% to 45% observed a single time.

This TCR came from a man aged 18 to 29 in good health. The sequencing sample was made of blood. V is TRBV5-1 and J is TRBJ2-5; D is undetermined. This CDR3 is CASSLGRVVEETQYF. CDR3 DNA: TGCGCCAGCAGCTTGGGAAGGGTAGTAGAAGAGACCCAGTACTTC.